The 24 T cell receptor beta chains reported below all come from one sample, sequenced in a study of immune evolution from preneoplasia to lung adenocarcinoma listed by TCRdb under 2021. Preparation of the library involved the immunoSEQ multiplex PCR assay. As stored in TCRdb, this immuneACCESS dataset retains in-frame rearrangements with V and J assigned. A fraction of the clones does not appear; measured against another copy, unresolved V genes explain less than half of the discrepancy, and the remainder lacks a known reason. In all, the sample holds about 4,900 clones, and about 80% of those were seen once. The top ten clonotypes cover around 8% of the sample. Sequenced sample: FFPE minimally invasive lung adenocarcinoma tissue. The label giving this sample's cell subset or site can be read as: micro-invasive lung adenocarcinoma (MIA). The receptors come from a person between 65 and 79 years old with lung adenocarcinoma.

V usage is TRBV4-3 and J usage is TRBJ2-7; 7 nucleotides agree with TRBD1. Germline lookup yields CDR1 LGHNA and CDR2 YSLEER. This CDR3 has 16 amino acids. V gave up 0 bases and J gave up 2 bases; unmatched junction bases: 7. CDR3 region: CASSQEDRATPYEQYF. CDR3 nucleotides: TGCGCCAGCAGCCAAGAAGACAGGGCAACTCCCTACGAGCAGTACTTC.

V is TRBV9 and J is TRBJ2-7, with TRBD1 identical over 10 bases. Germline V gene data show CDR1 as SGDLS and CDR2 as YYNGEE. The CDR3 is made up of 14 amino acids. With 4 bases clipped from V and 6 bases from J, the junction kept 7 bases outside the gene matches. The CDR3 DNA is TGTGCCAGCAGCAGCGGGACAGGGGTTTCCGAGCAGTACTTC. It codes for CASSSGTGVSEQYF.

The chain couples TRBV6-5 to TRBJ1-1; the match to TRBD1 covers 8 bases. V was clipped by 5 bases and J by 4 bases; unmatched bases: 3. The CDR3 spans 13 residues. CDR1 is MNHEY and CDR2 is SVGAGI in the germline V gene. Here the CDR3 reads CASSGTGPTEAFF. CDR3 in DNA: TGTGCCAGCAGTGGGACAGGCCCCACTGAAGCTTTCTTT.

The CDR3 region is CSVAQVGGVGELFF. In DNA, the CDR3 is TGCAGCGTTGCCCAGGTGGGAGGTGTAGGGGAGCTGTTTTTT. The rearrangement links TRBV29-1 to TRBJ2-2; D perhaps matches TRBD2 (6 bases). Trimming removed 4 bases at V and 8 bases at J, with 17 bases between. The CDR3 runs 14 residues. Germline CDR1 is SQVTM and CDR2 is ANQGSEA.

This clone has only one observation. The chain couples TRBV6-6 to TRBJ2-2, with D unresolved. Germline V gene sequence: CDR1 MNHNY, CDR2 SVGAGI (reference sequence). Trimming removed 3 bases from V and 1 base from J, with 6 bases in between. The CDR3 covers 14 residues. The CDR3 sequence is CASSYYENTGELFF. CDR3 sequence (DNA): TGTGCCAGCAGTTATTATGAGAACACCGGGGAGCTGTTTTTT.

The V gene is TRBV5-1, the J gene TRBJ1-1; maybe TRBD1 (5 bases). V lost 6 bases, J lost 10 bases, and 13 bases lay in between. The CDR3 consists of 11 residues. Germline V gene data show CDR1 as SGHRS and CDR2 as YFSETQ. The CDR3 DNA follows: TGCGCCAGCATAACTGGGGCTGGAGCTTTCTTT. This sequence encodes CASITGAGAFF.

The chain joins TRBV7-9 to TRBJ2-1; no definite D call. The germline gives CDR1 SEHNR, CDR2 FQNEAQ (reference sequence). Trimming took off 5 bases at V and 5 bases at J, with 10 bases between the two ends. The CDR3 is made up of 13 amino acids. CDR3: CASSPTLDNEQFF. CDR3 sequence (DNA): TGTGCCAGCAGCCCGACACTTGACAATGAGCAGTTCTTC.

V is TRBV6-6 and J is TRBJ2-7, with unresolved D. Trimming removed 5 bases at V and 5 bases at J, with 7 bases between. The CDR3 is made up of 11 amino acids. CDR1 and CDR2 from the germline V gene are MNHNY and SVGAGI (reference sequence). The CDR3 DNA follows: TGTGCCAGCAGTCGTTATAACGAGCAGTACTTC. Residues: CASSRYNEQYF.

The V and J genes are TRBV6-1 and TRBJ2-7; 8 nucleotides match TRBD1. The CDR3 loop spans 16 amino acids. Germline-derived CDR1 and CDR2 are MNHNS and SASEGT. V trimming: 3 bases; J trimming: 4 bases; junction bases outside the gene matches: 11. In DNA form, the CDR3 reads TGTGCCAGCAGTGATGGCCTGACAGGGGAAGGATACGAGCAGTACTTC. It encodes CASSDGLTGEGYEQYF.

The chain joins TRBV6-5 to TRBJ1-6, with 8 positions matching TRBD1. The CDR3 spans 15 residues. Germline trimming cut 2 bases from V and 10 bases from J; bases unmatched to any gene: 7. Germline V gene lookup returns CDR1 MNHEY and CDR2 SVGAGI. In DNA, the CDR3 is TGTGCCAGCAGTTACGACCAGGGGGCTAGATCACCCCTCCACTTT. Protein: CASSYDQGARSPLHF.

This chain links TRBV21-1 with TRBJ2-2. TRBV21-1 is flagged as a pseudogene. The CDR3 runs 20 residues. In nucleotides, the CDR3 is TGTGCCAGCAGCCTTAGTGGCAGGCGGCCCTCTTTGTTGGGCACCGGGGAGCTGTTTTTT. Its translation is CASSLSGRRPSLLGTGELFF.

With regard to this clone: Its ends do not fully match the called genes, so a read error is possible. CDR3 bases: TGTGCCAGCAGTCCCACCTTGGGACCGGCAGGATCCACAAATACGCAGTATTTT. This encodes CASSPTLGPAGSTNTQYF. The J gene is TRBJ2-3, the V gene TRBV28; either TRBD1 or TRBD2 may fit D (5 bases each). This CDR3 is 18 amino acids long. Germline values: CDR1 MDHEN, CDR2 SYDVKM.

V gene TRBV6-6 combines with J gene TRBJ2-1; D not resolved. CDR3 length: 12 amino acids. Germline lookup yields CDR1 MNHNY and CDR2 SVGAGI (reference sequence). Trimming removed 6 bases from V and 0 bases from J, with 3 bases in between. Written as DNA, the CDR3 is TGTGCCAGCAGATCCTCCTACAATGAGCAGTTCTTC. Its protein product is CASRSSYNEQFF.

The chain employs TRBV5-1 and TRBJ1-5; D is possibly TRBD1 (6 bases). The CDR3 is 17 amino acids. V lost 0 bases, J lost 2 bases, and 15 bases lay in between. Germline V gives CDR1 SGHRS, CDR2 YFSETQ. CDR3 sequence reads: CASSLVPQGQGNQPQHF. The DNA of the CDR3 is TGCGCCAGCAGCTTGGTCCCACAGGGCCAGGGCAATCAGCCCCAGCATTTT.

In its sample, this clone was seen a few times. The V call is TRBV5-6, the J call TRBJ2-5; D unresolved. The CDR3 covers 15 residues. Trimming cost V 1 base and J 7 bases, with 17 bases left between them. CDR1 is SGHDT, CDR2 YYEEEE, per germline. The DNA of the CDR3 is TGTGCCAGCAGCTTGAGGTGGATTCGAGTTCGGACCCAGTACTTC. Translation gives CASSLRWIRVRTQYF.

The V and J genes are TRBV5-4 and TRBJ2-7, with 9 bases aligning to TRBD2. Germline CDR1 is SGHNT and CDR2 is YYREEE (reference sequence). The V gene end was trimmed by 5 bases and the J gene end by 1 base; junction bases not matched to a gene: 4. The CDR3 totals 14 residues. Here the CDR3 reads CASRPTSGSYEQYF. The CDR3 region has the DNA TGTGCCAGCAGACCGACTAGCGGTTCCTACGAGCAGTACTTC.

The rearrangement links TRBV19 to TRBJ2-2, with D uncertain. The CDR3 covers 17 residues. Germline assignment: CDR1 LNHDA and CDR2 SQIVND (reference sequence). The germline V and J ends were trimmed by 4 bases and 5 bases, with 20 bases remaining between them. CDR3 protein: CASSRSVGFATTGELFF. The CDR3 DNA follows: TGTGCCAGTAGTAGGAGCGTCGGGTTTGCAACGACCGGGGAGCTGTTTTTT.

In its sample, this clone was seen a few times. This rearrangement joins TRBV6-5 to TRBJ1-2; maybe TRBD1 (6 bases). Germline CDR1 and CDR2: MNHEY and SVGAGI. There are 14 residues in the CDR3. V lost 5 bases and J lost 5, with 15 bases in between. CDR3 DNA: TGTGCCAGCAGTCCTCCAGGGGCTCGGTATGGCTACACCTTC. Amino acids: CASSPPGARYGYTF.

CDR3 DNA sequence: TGTGCCAGCAGCGCTGATCCGGGACAGACAATCTATGGCTACACCTTC. Encoded protein: CASSADPGQTIYGYTF. J is TRBJ1-2 and V is TRBV5-5; TRBD1 matches 7 bases. The germline gives CDR1 SGHKS, CDR2 YYEKEE (reference sequence). The V and J ends lost 4 bases and 4 bases, in that order; junction bases with no gene match: 13. The CDR3 is 16 amino acids.

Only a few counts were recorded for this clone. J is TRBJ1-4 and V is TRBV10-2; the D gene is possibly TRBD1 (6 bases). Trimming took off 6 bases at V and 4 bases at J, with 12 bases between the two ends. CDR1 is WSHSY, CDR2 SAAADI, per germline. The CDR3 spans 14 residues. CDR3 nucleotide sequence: TGCGCCAGCAGCGACTTACAGGGTAATGAAAAACTGTTTTTT. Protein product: CASSDLQGNEKLFF.

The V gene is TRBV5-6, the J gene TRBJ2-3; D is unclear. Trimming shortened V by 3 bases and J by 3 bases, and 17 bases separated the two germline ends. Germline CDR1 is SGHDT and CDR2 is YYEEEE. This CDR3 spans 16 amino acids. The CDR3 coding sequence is TGTGCCAGCAGCTCACGGTATGAGTATGTGACAGATACGCAGTATTTT. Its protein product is CASSSRYEYVTDTQYF.

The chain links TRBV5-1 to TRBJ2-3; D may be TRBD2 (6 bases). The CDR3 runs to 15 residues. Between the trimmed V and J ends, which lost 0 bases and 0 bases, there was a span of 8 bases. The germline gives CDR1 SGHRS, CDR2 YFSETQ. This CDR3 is CASSLAGTSTDTQYF. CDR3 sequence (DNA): TGCGCCAGCAGCTTGGCCGGGACTAGCACAGATACGCAGTATTTT.

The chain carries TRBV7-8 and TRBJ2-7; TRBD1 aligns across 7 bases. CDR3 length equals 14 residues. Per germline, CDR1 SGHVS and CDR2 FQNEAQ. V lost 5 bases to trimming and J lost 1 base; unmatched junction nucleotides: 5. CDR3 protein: CASSQRTGSYEQYF. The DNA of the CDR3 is TGTGCCAGCAGCCAACGGACAGGTTCCTACGAGCAGTACTTC.

The CDR3 here is CASSTTNRVSGNTIYF. The CDR3 bases are TGTGCCAGCTCAACTACGAACAGGGTGTCTGGAAACACCATATATTTT. The rearrangement links TRBV18 to TRBJ1-3; D possibly corresponds to TRBD1 (6 bases). Germline values: CDR1 KGHSH, CDR2 LQKENI. Trimming shortened V by 5 bases and J by 1 base, and 15 bases separated the two germline ends. This CDR3 contains 16 residues.